This is a list of T cell receptor beta chains from one sample in a study of shared clonotypes between healthy human individuals. The protocol was immunoSEQ multiplex PCR, while the TCRdb copy is restricted to in-frame clones and leaves out a portion. The table shows some 2,400,000 clones, with approximately 96% occurring only once. Sequencing input: naive CD4+ T cells sorted from blood. These TCRs come from a man between 18 and 35 years old in good health. Each CDR3 is given with its conserved first and last residue. D genes are given only for firm matches. The listing skips clone size in some rows; elsewhere it reads once, few, many or a size class.

v_gene: TRBV7-9
j_gene: TRBJ2-1
abundance: NA
d_gene: NA
CDR3aa: CASSSLATYNEQFF
CDR3nt: TGTGCCAGCAGCTCTCTCGCGACCTACAATGAGCAGTTCTTC

v_gene: TRBV28
j_gene: TRBJ2-7
abundance: NA
d_gene: NA
CDR3aa: CASSLRGPGKQYF
CDR3nt: TGTGCCAGCAGTCTCAGGGGCCCGGGTAAGCAGTACTTC

v_gene: TRBV19
j_gene: TRBJ1-3
abundance: once
d_gene: NA
CDR3aa: CASTFHGSGNTIYF
CDR3nt: TGTGCCAGTACCTTCCACGGCTCTGGAAACACCATATATTTT

v_gene: TRBV5-1
j_gene: TRBJ2-3
abundance: NA
d_gene: NA
CDR3aa: CASSPSSAGDTQYF
CDR3nt: TGCGCCAGCAGCCCTTCTAGCGCGGGAGATACGCAGTATTTT

v_gene: TRBV30
j_gene: TRBJ2-2
abundance: NA
d_gene: NA
CDR3aa: CAWSVLTYTGELFF
CDR3nt: TGTGCCTGGAGTGTACTGACCTACACCGGGGAGCTGTTTTTT

v_gene: TRBV7-2
j_gene: TRBJ2-5
abundance: NA
d_gene: NA
CDR3aa: CASSMRLETQYF
CDR3nt: TGTGCCAGCAGCATGAGATTAGAGACCCAGTACTTC

v_gene: TRBV2
j_gene: TRBJ2-3
abundance: NA
d_gene: TRBD2
CDR3aa: CASSDYSGRDTQYF
CDR3nt: TGTGCCAGCAGTGATTACAGCGGGAGAGATACGCAGTATTTT

v_gene: TRBV4-3
j_gene: TRBJ1-4
abundance: NA
d_gene: NA
CDR3aa: CASSRTTVGNEKLFF
CDR3nt: TGCGCCAGCAGCCGGACTACAGTGGGTAATGAAAAACTGTTTTTT

v_gene: TRBV7-2
j_gene: TRBJ1-6
abundance: NA
d_gene: NA
CDR3aa: CASSLTTANSPLHF
CDR3nt: TGTGCCAGCAGCTTAACGACAGCGAATTCACCCCTCCACTTT

v_gene: TRBV7-2
j_gene: TRBJ1-1
abundance: NA
d_gene: TRBD1
CDR3aa: CASSPGQGSTEAFF
CDR3nt: TGTGCCAGCAGCCCCGGACAGGGAAGTACTGAAGCTTTCTTT

v_gene: TRBV10-2
j_gene: TRBJ1-4
abundance: NA
d_gene: TRBD1
CDR3aa: CASRAWDRNEKLFF
CDR3nt: TGCGCCAGCAGGGCATGGGACAGGAATGAAAAACTGTTTTTT

v_gene: TRBV28
j_gene: TRBJ2-7
abundance: once
d_gene: TRBD1
CDR3aa: CASSLTGGPSYEQYF
CDR3nt: TGTGCCAGCAGTCTGACAGGGGGACCTTCCTACGAGCAGTACTTC

v_gene: TRBV6-5
j_gene: TRBJ1-1
abundance: NA
d_gene: NA
CDR3aa: CASRTNTEAFF
CDR3nt: TGTGCCAGCAGAACGAACACTGAAGCTTTCTTT

v_gene: TRBV6-9
j_gene: TRBJ1-6
abundance: NA
d_gene: TRBD1
CDR3aa: CASSLGQGASNSPLHF
CDR3nt: TGTGCCAGCAGTTTGGGACAGGGGGCGTCGAATTCACCCCTCCACTTT

v_gene: TRBV7-2
j_gene: TRBJ2-1
abundance: NA
d_gene: NA
CDR3aa: CASSIEGGDYNEQFF
CDR3nt: TGTGCCAGCAGCATAGAGGGGGGCGACTACAATGAGCAGTTCTTC

v_gene: TRBV18
j_gene: TRBJ2-3
abundance: NA
d_gene: NA
CDR3aa: CASSPSGDTQYF
CDR3nt: TGTGCCAGCTCACCCTCGGGAGATACGCAGTATTTT

v_gene: TRBV7-7
j_gene: TRBJ2-3
abundance: NA
d_gene: TRBD2
CDR3aa: CASSSGLAGTDTQYF
CDR3nt: TGTGCTAGCAGCTCCGGACTAGCGGGGACAGATACGCAGTATTTT

v_gene: TRBV30
j_gene: TRBJ1-1
abundance: NA
d_gene: NA
CDR3aa: CAGHRQGLGQTEAFF
CDR3nt: TGTGCCGGGCATCGGCAGGGGTTGGGTCAGACTGAAGCTTTCTTT

v_gene: TRBV6-1
j_gene: TRBJ1-4
abundance: NA
d_gene: NA
CDR3aa: CASSLGYGNEKLFF
CDR3nt: TGTGCCAGCAGTTTGGGCTACGGTAATGAAAAACTGTTTTTT

v_gene: TRBV5-8
j_gene: TRBJ1-1
abundance: NA
d_gene: NA
CDR3aa: CASSLDMWNTEAFF
CDR3nt: TGTGCCAGCAGCTTGGATATGTGGAACACTGAAGCTTTCTTT

v_gene: TRBV2
j_gene: TRBJ1-4
abundance: NA
d_gene: NA
CDR3aa: CASSEQGEKLFF
CDR3nt: TGTGCCAGCAGTGAGCAGGGTGAAAAACTGTTTTTT

v_gene: TRBV7-2
j_gene: TRBJ1-6
abundance: NA
d_gene: NA
CDR3aa: CASSLAGGVSSPLHF
CDR3nt: TGTGCCAGCAGCTTAGCCGGGGGCGTGAGTTCACCCCTCCACTTT

v_gene: TRBV5-4
j_gene: TRBJ1-1
abundance: NA
d_gene: NA
CDR3aa: CASSFLQNYMNTEAFF
CDR3nt: TGTGCCAGCAGCTTTTTGCAGAACTACATGAACACTGAAGCTTTCTTT

v_gene: TRBV7-8
j_gene: TRBJ1-4
abundance: once
d_gene: NA
CDR3aa: CASSLAVGGGEKLFF
CDR3nt: TGTGCCAGCAGCTTAGCGGTGGGGGGAGGTGAAAAACTGTTTTTT

v_gene: TRBV6-5
j_gene: TRBJ1-1
abundance: once
d_gene: NA
CDR3aa: CASCSRTGTEAFF
CDR3nt: TGTGCCAGCTGTTCTAGGACGGGCACTGAAGCTTTCTTT

v_gene: TRBV9
j_gene: TRBJ1-5
abundance: NA
d_gene: NA
CDR3aa: CASSVDPQADQPQHF
CDR3nt: TGTGCCAGCAGCGTAGACCCCCAGGCCGATCAGCCCCAGCATTTT

v_gene: TRBV5-1
j_gene: TRBJ1-2
abundance: NA
d_gene: TRBD1
CDR3aa: CASSLGQGSDGYTF
CDR3nt: TGCGCCAGCAGCTTGGGACAGGGCTCAGATGGCTACACCTTC

v_gene: TRBV7-3
j_gene: TRBJ2-2
abundance: NA
d_gene: NA
CDR3aa: CASSQNQGGNTGELFF
CDR3nt: TGTGCCAGCAGCCAAAATCAGGGGGGAAACACCGGGGAGCTGTTTTTT

v_gene: TRBV27
j_gene: TRBJ2-4
abundance: NA
d_gene: NA
CDR3aa: CASSNRASRLAKNIQYF
CDR3nt: TGTGCCAGCAGTAACCGGGCCTCAAGACTAGCCAAAAACATTCAGTACTTC

v_gene: TRBV7-2
j_gene: TRBJ2-7
abundance: once
d_gene: TRBD1
CDR3aa: CASSKQGDPYEQYF
CDR3nt: TGTGCCAGCAGCAAACAGGGGGATCCCTACGAGCAGTACTTC

v_gene: TRBV11-2
j_gene: TRBJ2-5
abundance: NA
d_gene: NA
CDR3aa: CASSFLSQRQETQYF
CDR3nt: TGTGCCAGCAGCTTTCTTAGCCAGAGACAAGAGACCCAGTACTTC

v_gene: TRBV25-1
j_gene: TRBJ1-6
abundance: NA
d_gene: NA
CDR3aa: CASSEDSARISPLHF
CDR3nt: TGTGCCAGCAGTGAAGACTCTGCAAGGATTTCACCCCTCCACTTT

v_gene: TRBV5-6
j_gene: TRBJ2-5
abundance: NA
d_gene: TRBD2
CDR3aa: CASSLGLAEKTQYF
CDR3nt: TGTGCCAGCAGCTTGGGACTAGCGGAGAAGACCCAGTACTTC

v_gene: TRBV11-3
j_gene: TRBJ1-2
abundance: NA
d_gene: NA
CDR3aa: CASSLLGGSYGYTF
CDR3nt: TGTGCCAGCAGCTTATTGGGAGGTTCCTATGGCTACACCTTC

v_gene: TRBV5-1
j_gene: TRBJ1-2
abundance: NA
d_gene: NA
CDR3aa: CASSLVSGNYGYTF
CDR3nt: TGCGCCAGCAGCTTGGTATCAGGGAACTATGGCTACACCTTC

v_gene: TRBV19
j_gene: TRBJ1-2
abundance: NA
d_gene: NA
CDR3aa: CASSSRQRTYGYTF
CDR3nt: TGTGCCAGTTCTTCGCGACAGAGGACGTATGGCTACACCTTC

v_gene: TRBV6-5
j_gene: TRBJ1-4
abundance: NA
d_gene: NA
CDR3aa: CASSLLGATNEKLFF
CDR3nt: TGTGCCAGCAGTTTATTGGGGGCAACTAATGAAAAACTGTTTTTT

v_gene: TRBV6-5
j_gene: TRBJ2-7
abundance: NA
d_gene: NA
CDR3aa: CASSYDQRREQYF
CDR3nt: TGTGCCAGCAGTTACGACCAGCGCCGCGAGCAGTACTTC

v_gene: TRBV5-8
j_gene: TRBJ1-2
abundance: NA
d_gene: NA
CDR3aa: CASSGRGVPLYGYTF
CDR3nt: TGTGCCAGCAGCGGCCGGGGGGTGCCCCTCTATGGCTACACCTTC

v_gene: TRBV30
j_gene: TRBJ1-3
abundance: NA
d_gene: NA
CDR3aa: CACRIGSGNTIYF
CDR3nt: TGTGCCTGCCGCATCGGCTCTGGAAACACCATATATTTT

v_gene: TRBV10-2
j_gene: TRBJ2-7
abundance: NA
d_gene: TRBD1
CDR3aa: CASRGAGGHEQYF
CDR3nt: TGCGCCAGCAGGGGGGCAGGGGGCCACGAGCAGTACTTC

v_gene: TRBV30
j_gene: TRBJ1-6
abundance: NA
d_gene: TRBD1
CDR3aa: CAWGSDRVRGYNSPLHF
CDR3nt: TGTGCCTGGGGATCCGACAGGGTAAGGGGATATAATTCACCCCTCCACTTT

v_gene: TRBV7-3
j_gene: TRBJ2-1
abundance: NA
d_gene: NA
CDR3aa: CASSSRGEYNEQFF
CDR3nt: TGTGCCAGCAGCTCCAGGGGAGAGTACAATGAGCAGTTCTTC

v_gene: TRBV9
j_gene: TRBJ1-2
abundance: NA
d_gene: NA
CDR3aa: CASSVAQGYGYTF
CDR3nt: TGTGCCAGCAGCGTAGCCCAGGGGTATGGCTACACCTTC

v_gene: TRBV29-1
j_gene: TRBJ1-5
abundance: NA
d_gene: TRBD1
CDR3aa: CSVVGDRGQGQPQHF
CDR3nt: TGCAGCGTTGTAGGGGACAGGGGGCAAGGTCAGCCCCAGCATTTT

v_gene: TRBV4-1
j_gene: TRBJ1-5
abundance: once
d_gene: NA
CDR3aa: CASSQEEAKGYSNQPQHF
CDR3nt: TGCGCCAGCAGCCAAGAGGAGGCGAAGGGATATAGCAATCAGCCCCAGCATTTT

v_gene: TRBV5-1
j_gene: TRBJ1-2
abundance: NA
d_gene: TRBD1
CDR3aa: CASSLGGGGSYGYTF
CDR3nt: TGCGCCAGCAGCTTGGGAGGGGGCGGTTCCTATGGCTACACCTTC

v_gene: TRBV30
j_gene: TRBJ1-2
abundance: NA
d_gene: NA
CDR3aa: CAWSGDRNYGYTF
CDR3nt: TGTGCCTGGAGTGGCGACAGAAACTATGGCTACACCTTC

v_gene: TRBV30
j_gene: TRBJ2-6
abundance: NA
d_gene: NA
CDR3aa: CAWSVANVLTF
CDR3nt: TGTGCCTGGAGTGTCGCCAACGTCCTGACTTTC

v_gene: TRBV11-2
j_gene: TRBJ2-7
abundance: NA
d_gene: TRBD2
CDR3aa: CASSPGLAEGTYEQYF
CDR3nt: TGTGCCAGCAGCCCCGGACTAGCGGAGGGGACCTACGAGCAGTACTTC

v_gene: TRBV30
j_gene: TRBJ2-3
abundance: NA
d_gene: NA
CDR3aa: CAWRQGLRTDTQYF
CDR3nt: TGTGCCTGGAGGCAGGGACTCCGCACAGATACGCAGTATTTT

v_gene: TRBV6-6
j_gene: TRBJ1-5
abundance: NA
d_gene: NA
CDR3aa: CASSGSNQPQHF
CDR3nt: TGTGCCAGCAGTGGCAGCAATCAGCCCCAGCATTTT

v_gene: TRBV28
j_gene: TRBJ2-7
abundance: NA
d_gene: NA
CDR3aa: CASSLYSGNGYEQYF
CDR3nt: TGTGCCAGCAGTTTATATTCCGGGAATGGGTACGAGCAGTACTTC

v_gene: TRBV5-1
j_gene: TRBJ1-4
abundance: NA
d_gene: TRBD1
CDR3aa: CASSWRTGGDEKLFF
CDR3nt: TGCGCCAGCAGCTGGCGAACAGGGGGGGATGAAAAACTGTTTTTT